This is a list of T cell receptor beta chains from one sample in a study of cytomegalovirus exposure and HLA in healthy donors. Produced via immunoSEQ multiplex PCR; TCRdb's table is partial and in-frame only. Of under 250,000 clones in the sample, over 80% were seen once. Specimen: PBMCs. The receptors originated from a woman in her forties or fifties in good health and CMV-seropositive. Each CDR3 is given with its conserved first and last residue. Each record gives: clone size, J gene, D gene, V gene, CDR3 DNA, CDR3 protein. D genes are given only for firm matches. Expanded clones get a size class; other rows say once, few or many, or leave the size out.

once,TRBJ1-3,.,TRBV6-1,TGTGCCAGCAGTGTCGGGGGGGCTGGAAACACCATATATTTT,CASSVGGAGNTIYF
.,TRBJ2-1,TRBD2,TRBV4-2,TGTGCCAGCAGCCAGGTCGGGACTAGTCGGGTAAATGAGCAGTTCTTC,CASSQVGTSRVNEQFF
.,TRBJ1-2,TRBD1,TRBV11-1,TGTGCCAGCAGCTCCGCCGGGACAGGGGGTAACTATGGCTACACCTTC,CASSSAGTGGNYGYTF
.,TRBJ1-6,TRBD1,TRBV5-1,TGCGCCAGCAGCTTAGGGACAGCAAGCTCCTATAATTCACCCCTCCACTTT,CASSLGTASSYNSPLHF
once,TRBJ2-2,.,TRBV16,TGTGCCAGCGGTCGGTCCCACACCGGGGAGCTGTTTTTT,CASGRSHTGELFF
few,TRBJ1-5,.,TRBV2,TGTGCCAGCAATGCGGGTTATCTGGGCAATCAGCCCCAGCATTTT,CASNAGYLGNQPQHF
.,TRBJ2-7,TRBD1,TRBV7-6,TGTGCCAGCAGCCTACTCGCCGGGACAGGGTTCGAGCAGTACTTC,CASSLLAGTGFEQYF
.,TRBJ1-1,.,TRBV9,TGTGCCAGCAGCGTAGGTCATACAGGGACCACTGAAGCTTTCTTT,CASSVGHTGTTEAFF
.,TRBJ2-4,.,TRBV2,TGTGCCAGCAGTGCCAGACAGGTAGCCAAAAACATTCAGTACTTC,CASSARQVAKNIQYF
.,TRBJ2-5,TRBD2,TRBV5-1,TGCGCCAGCAGCTTGGCCGGTAGCGGGGGACAAGAGACCCAGTACTTC,CASSLAGSGGQETQYF
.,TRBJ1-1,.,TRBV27,TGTGCCAGCAGTCCCACAAGTGGCTCCATGAACACTGAAGCTTTCTTT,CASSPTSGSMNTEAFF
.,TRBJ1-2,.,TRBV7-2,TGTGCCAGCAGCTTAGGTCAGGGGCTCGGCTATGGCTACACCTTC,CASSLGQGLGYGYTF
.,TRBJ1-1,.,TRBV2,TGTGCCAGCAGTGGGGCGGGGGGGGTAACTGAAGCTTTCTTT,CASSGAGGVTEAFF
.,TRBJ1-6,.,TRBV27,TGTGCCAGCTCTACAGACTATAATTCACCCCTCCACTTT,CASSTDYNSPLHF
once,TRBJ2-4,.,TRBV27,TGTGCCAGTTCCCAGGGGCTAGCCAAAAACATTCAGTACTTC,CASSQGLAKNIQYF
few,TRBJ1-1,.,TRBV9,TGTGCCAGCAGCGTAGTTTTGTCGGTAAACACTGAAGCTTTCTTT,CASSVVLSVNTEAFF
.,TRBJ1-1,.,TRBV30,TGTGCCTGGAGTCTGTCCTGGATGGGTCGAGGTGAAGCTTTCTTT,CAWSLSWMGRGEAFF
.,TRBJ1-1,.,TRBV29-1,TGCAGCGTTGAAGACAGGGGATACACTGAAGCTTTCTTT,CSVEDRGYTEAFF
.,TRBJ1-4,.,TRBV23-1,TGCGCCAGCAGTCAAAGGACGGCCGGGGGTGAAAAACTGTTTTTT,CASSQRTAGGEKLFF
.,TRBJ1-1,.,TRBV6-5,TGTGCCAGCAGCCAGAAGACAGTTCACACTGAAGCTTTCTTT,CASSQKTVHTEAFF
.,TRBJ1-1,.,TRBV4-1,TGCGCCAGCAGCCAAGATCGTCTGGGAGGGACTTTCTTT,CASSQDRLGGTFF
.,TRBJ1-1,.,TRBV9,TGTGCCAGCAGCGTAGGGTGGAGGGACACTGAAGCTTTCTTT,CASSVGWRDTEAFF
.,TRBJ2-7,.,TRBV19,TGTGCCAGTAGTTCGGCCCACAGGTACGAGCAGTACTTC,CASSSAHRYEQYF
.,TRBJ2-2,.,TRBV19,TGTGCCAGTAGTACTCTACAGAGCACCGGGGAGCTGTTTTTT,CASSTLQSTGELFF
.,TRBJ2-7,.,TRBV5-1,TGCGCCAGCAGCTTGGGCCAGGCAGCCTACGAGCAGTACTTC,CASSLGQAAYEQYF
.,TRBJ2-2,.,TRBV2,TGTGCCAGCAGTGATGGGGACACGAACACCGGGGAGCTGTTTTTT,CASSDGDTNTGELFF
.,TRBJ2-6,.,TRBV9,TGTGCCAGCAGCGTAGGAGGGTCTGGGGCCAACGTCCTGACTTTC,CASSVGGSGANVLTF
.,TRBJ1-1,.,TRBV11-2,TGTGCCAGCAGAAAGCAGGCCCAAGGGGGAGCTTTCTTT,CASRKQAQGGAFF
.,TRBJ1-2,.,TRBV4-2,TGTGCCAGCAGCCAAGCCCTACAGGGTGGGTACACCTTC,CASSQALQGGYTF
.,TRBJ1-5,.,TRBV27,TGTGCCAGCAGAAAGGGGGGGCAAGGCAATCAGCCCCAGCATTTT,CASRKGGQGNQPQHF
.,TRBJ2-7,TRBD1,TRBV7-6,TGTGCCAGCAGCCATCTCCGGGACAGGGGTGGCGAGCAGTACTTC,CASSHLRDRGGEQYF
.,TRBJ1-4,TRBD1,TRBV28,TGTGCCAGCAGTTTGGGGACAGGGCTCCTCGCAACTAATGAAAAACTGTTTTTT,CASSLGTGLLATNEKLFF
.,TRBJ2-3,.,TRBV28,TGTGCCAGCAGGGGGCCATCCACAGATACGCAGTATTTT,CASRGPSTDTQYF
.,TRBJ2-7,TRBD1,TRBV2,TGTGCCAGCAGTACTGGGACAGGGAGAGGGGCGCAGTACTTC,CASSTGTGRGAQYF
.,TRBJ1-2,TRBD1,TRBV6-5,TGTGCCAGCAAACGGGACAGGGTAGCCGGCTACACCTTC,CASKRDRVAGYTF
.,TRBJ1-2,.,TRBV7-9,TGTGCCAGCAGCTTGGTGGCAGGGTCTGCTAACTATGGCTACACCTTC,CASSLVAGSANYGYTF
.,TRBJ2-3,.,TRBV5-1,TGCGCCAGCAGCTTGGAGCCCATAGGAGCTGAAACAGATACGCAGTATTTT,CASSLEPIGAETDTQYF
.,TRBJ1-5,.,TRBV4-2,TGTGCCAGCAGCCAGAGTGGTATTGGCAATCAGCCCCAGCATTTT,CASSQSGIGNQPQHF
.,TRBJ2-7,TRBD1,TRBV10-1,TGCGCCAGCAGACAGGGGGCCCTCTCCTACGAGCAGTACTTC,CASRQGALSYEQYF
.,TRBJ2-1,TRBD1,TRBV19,TGTGCCAGTAGTATGCACCCGGGACAGGGTGGGAATGAGCAGTTCTTC,CASSMHPGQGGNEQFF
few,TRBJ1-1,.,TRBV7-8,TGTGCCAGCAGCTTCGCCCAGGGGACTGAAGCTTTCTTT,CASSFAQGTEAFF
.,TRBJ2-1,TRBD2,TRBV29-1,TGCAGCGTCGAGGGAGGGAATGTCTACAATGAGCAGTTCTTC,CSVEGGNVYNEQFF
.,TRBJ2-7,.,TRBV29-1,TGCAGCGTTGAAGAAGGAGGGGAGCTCGGCGAGCAGTACTTC,CSVEEGGELGEQYF
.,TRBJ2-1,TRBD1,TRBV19,TGTGCCAGTAGGAACCGGGACAGAAACAATGAGCAGTTCTTC,CASRNRDRNNEQFF
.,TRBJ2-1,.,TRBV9,TGTGCCAGCAGCGTAGACAACAGGGGAGGCAGTGAGCAGTTCTTC,CASSVDNRGGSEQFF
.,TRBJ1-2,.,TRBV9,TGTGCCAGCAGCGGAGTAGGGGGATTCAACTATGGCTACACCTTC,CASSGVGGFNYGYTF
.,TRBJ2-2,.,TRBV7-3,TGTGCCAGCAGCTTAGCGACTCCGACCGGGGAGCTGTTTTTT,CASSLATPTGELFF
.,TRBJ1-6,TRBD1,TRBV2,TGTGCCAGCAGTCCGGGGAATACGGGGGACAGGGCCCTCCACTTT,CASSPGNTGDRALHF
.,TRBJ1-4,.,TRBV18,TGTGCCAGCTCACCTTCCAACCCAGGGGAAAAACTGTTTTTT,CASSPSNPGEKLFF
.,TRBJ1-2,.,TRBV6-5,TGTGCCAGCAGTTATGGGGCGGGGGTGGGTGGCTACACCTTC,CASSYGAGVGGYTF
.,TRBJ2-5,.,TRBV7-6,TGTGCCAGCAGCTCGAATACAGGGTCGGCGGAGACCCAGTACTTC,CASSSNTGSAETQYF